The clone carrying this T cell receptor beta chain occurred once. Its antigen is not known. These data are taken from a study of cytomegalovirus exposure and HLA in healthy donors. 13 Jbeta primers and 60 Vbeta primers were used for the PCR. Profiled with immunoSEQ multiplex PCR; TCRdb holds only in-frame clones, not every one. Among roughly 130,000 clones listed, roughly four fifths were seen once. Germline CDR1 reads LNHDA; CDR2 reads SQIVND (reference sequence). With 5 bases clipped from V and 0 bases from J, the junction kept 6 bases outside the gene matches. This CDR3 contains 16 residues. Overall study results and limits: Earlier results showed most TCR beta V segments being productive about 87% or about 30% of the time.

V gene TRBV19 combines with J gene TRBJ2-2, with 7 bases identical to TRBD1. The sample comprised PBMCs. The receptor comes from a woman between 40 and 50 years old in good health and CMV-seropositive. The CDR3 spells CASSPKTGPNTGELFF. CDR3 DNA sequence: TGTGCCAGTAGTCCGAAGACAGGGCCGAACACCGGGGAGCTGTTTTTT.